This entry is about one T cell receptor (beta chain). The V gene lost 3 bases and the J gene lost 5 bases, with 10 bases spanning the gap. Germline CDR1 reads SGHNT; CDR2 reads YENEEA. The CDR3 loop spans 13 amino acids. The sample belongs to a study of blood T cell repertoires in COVID-19. About the research overall: The United States, Italy and Spain were the sources of the acute and convalescent COVID-19 samples. Sources were T cells, B-cell-depleted T cells, or PBMCs; the material itself was cDNA or gDNA.

Original analysis: Amplification of reference gene primers provided the estimated nucleated cell counts. TCRdb's copy holds only in-frame clones and misses some; the assay was immunoSEQ multiplex PCR. V and J calls plus clone size are reproduced from that table; the DNA served to infer D and trimming. Seen here are approximately 300,000 clones, about nine tenths observed once, and the top ten hold approximately 2%. The sample comprised peripheral blood. The sequence was obtained from a man between 18 and 29 years old with active or convalescent COVID-19. The chain carries TRBV11-3 and TRBJ1-1, with D maybe TRBD1 (6 bases). The CDR3 region has the DNA TGTGCCAGCAGCTTTACAGGGTATACTGAAGCTTTCTTT. Translating gives CASSFTGYTEAFF.